This TCR beta chain was retrieved from a study of T cells in Graves' hyperthyroidism and ophthalmopathy. RNA transcripts were the template for amplifying TCR beta CDR3 regions. HTBI primers were employed in a first-round RT-PCR of the TCR CDR3. Via MiXCR, TCRdb re-called the multiplex PCR reads, giving one row per CDR3 protein. This table holds around 620,000 distinct CDR3 sequences, roughly 17% found once. As concerns this clonotype: Its antigen remains unknown.

Graves' hyperthyroidism was deemed stable given no ophthalmopathy progression within 18 months. Each diagnosis was grounded in clinical symptoms, serum thyroxine and TRAb, thyroid ultrasound, and orbital computed tomography. Using 10 ml of fresh peripheral blood, PBMCs were prepared. Study-level results: Researchers report that a 13 V-J model separated ophthalmopathy from stable hyperthyroidism.

The length of the CDR3 is 13 residues. The V segment lost 8 bases and the J segment 6 bases; nucleotides outside the gene matches: 9. The germline V gene encodes CDR1 LNHDA and CDR2 SQIVND (reference sequence). The TCR was taken from a woman aged 25-40 years with Graves' hyperthyroidism. The chain joins TRBV19 to TRBJ2-7, with TRBD1 matching 8 bases. The sample was blood. The CDR3 is CASEDRVNSEQYF. DNA for the CDR3: TGTGCCAGTGAGGACAGGGTAAATTCCGAGCAGTACTTC.